This section outlines one TCR beta chain sequence together with its context. Its antigen is unknown. No much larger clonotype is one base removed from it; base qualities were not supplied. The source of the sample is a study of immune evolution from preneoplasia to lung adenocarcinoma (TCRdb year 2021). Background for the entire study: No AAH lesions showed HLA loss of heterozygosity, compared with 7% of AIS, 15% of MIA and 30% to 35% of ADC lesions. The study combined immune gene expression, TCR sequencing and multiplex immunofluorescence to profile immune contexture across lung adenocarcinoma precursors and invasive adenocarcinoma. Resected precursor lesions (AAH, AIS, MIA) and invasive adenocarcinomas were compared with paired morphologically normal lung tissue. The sample size depended on which specimens were available, not on a prior power calculation. The immune data were integrated with whole exome sequencing and methylation data obtained from the same cohort of nodules. The overall cohort was made up of over 40 patients with pulmonary nodules who had surgical resection. A total of more than 40 patients contributed TCR sequencing data. It was reported in the study that about 100 samples were used for TCR sequencing. POLYSOLVER was used to infer class I HLA alleles from exome data, and LOHHLA was used to detect allele-specific HLA loss. Findings and caveats that apply to the study as a whole: Normal lung had the highest top T cell clone frequencies, and these frequencies appeared to fall progressively from AAH through AIS, MIA and invasive adenocarcinoma. Because all patients came from Japan and China, whether the findings apply to Western populations was uncertain. The highest clonality was observed in normal lung, whereas higher T cell density and diversity but lower clonality appeared to be present in later-stage lesions. The highest T cell clonality was observed in KRAS-mutant nodules compared with EGFR-mutant or double wild-type lesions. The findings were based on association rather than direct causation, and larger cohorts with long-term follow-up and longitudinal biopsies were deemed needed.

Using the immunoSEQ hsTCRbeta Kit, TCR beta CDR3 regions were sequenced from DNA. Regarding the original processing steps: TCR sequencing data were analysed with the ImmunoSEQ Analyzer. T cell clonality was defined as 1 minus Pielou's evenness, as computed on productive rearrangements. The inverse Simpson index, applied to productive templates, was used to measure T cell diversity. T cell density was defined as TCR beta template counts normalized to usable DNA, with usable DNA estimated by amplification and sequencing of housekeeping genes. Two-sided Kruskal-Wallis tests were used to compare TCR metrics between histologic stages. The immuneACCESS repertoire file appears here via TCRdb, limited to in-frame rearrangements. These files lack a portion of the clones; in checked studies, under half of the deficit traces to unresolved V genes, and the cause of the others is not known. The V and J calls and clone size come from that table; D and trimming were worked out from the DNA. This sample holds approximately 4,400 clones; 88% were observed only once. The ten largest clones take up 2% to 3% of the sample.

The germline V gene encodes CDR1 SQVTM and CDR2 ANQGSEA. The germline ends are 20 bases apart after V is trimmed by 6 bases and J by 5 bases. The CDR3 runs 15 amino acids, cysteine and phenylalanine included. The sequence is cut down to CDR3 DNA, 45 bases in frame from base 1. Resection was performed on patients in Japan or China between the mid-2010s and the late 2010s. Two lung cancer pathologists independently confirmed the histologic diagnosis of each case on H&E slides. To enrich premalignant or tumor cells for nucleic acid extraction, macro-dissection was performed after pathologic assessment. The AllPrep DNA/RNA FFPE Kit was used to isolate DNA from FFPE tissue.

This TCR was sampled from a person aged 55-80 years with lung adenocarcinoma. Sequencing input: FFPE lung adenocarcinoma in situ tissue. The cell subset or site label on this specimen signifies: preinvasive adenocarcinoma in situ (AIS). The rearrangement combines TRBV29-1 with TRBJ2-1, and perhaps TRBD1 as D gene, on 6 matching bases. The CDR3 reads CSVPQGFVLDNEQFF. In nucleotide form, the sequence is TGCAGCGTGCCGCAGGGGTTCGTTCTTGACAATGAGCAGTTCTTC.